The subject of this entry is one T cell receptor beta chain. The sample carries other DNA sequences with the same CDR3. CDR1 MNHEY and CDR2 SVGAGI come from the germline V gene. This CDR3 spans 14 amino acids. The V segment lost 0 bases and the J segment 3 bases; nucleotides outside the gene matches: 1. Assay: immunoSEQ multiplex PCR; the TCRdb copy retains only in-frame clones and omits some. Seen here are roughly 150,000 clones, 85% to 95% observed once, and the top ten hold approximately 5.4%. This sample was taken from a study of T cell responses to AZD1222 COVID-19 vaccine. This TCR came from an adult in good health. V is TRBV6-5 and J is TRBJ1-1; 7 bases match TRBD1. Sequences were derived from peripheral blood, sampled on day 0 of AZD1222 vaccination. The CDR3, as DNA: TGTGCCAGCAGTTACTCTACAGGGGACACTGAAGCTTTCTTT. It encodes CASSYSTGDTEAFF.